This T cell receptor beta chain derives from a study of T cell repertoires in ileal Crohn's disease. Study-wide context: Median disease duration was roughly 7.9 years; less than 45% smoked at surgery. Surgery for a complication: stricturing in approximately 60%, penetrating in 39%.

Patients were adults with ileal or ileocolonic Crohn's disease needing resection. Some clones are missing from TCRdb's copy, which holds only in-frame ones; the method was immunoSEQ multiplex PCR. The sample records more than 11,000 clones, about 85% being singletons. This clone was found once. The CDR3 is made up of 14 amino acids. The ends lost 6 bases at V and 6 bases at J; junction bases unmatched: 6. Per the germline V gene, CDR1 is MNHEY and CDR2 is SVGAGI. The J gene is TRBJ2-3, the V gene TRBV6-5, with 10 bases lining up with TRBD2. This TCR derives from an adult with Crohn's disease. Sequencing was performed on ileal tissue. The CDR3 DNA is TGTGCCAGCAGCGCTAGCGGGAGCTTGGATACGCAGTATTTT. Translating it yields CASSASGSLDTQYF.